The subject of this entry is one T cell receptor (beta chain). The data belong to a study of sequential checkpoint blockade in melanoma. Profiling relied on immunoSEQ multiplex PCR, and the TCRdb table lists in-frame clones only, not all of them. The table has roughly 16,000 clones, about 67% seen once. CDR1 is MNHNS, CDR2 SASEGT, per germline. The CDR3 totals 15 residues. Trimming took 6 bases from V and 7 from J; bases not matched to a gene: 10. The treatment: randomized to nivolumab then ipilimumab (arm A) or the reverse (arm B). From thawed PBMCs, live CD3+CD8+ cells negative for CD19 and CD56 were sorted.

This sample comprised CD8+ T cells sorted from blood (inferred from file names), obtained from a patient given nivolumab and ipilimumab in sequence. The origin of this receptor is a human donor with melanoma. This chain links TRBV6-1 with TRBJ2-1; TRBD1 agrees at 9 bases. As DNA, the CDR3 is TGTGCCAGCAGGAGGACAGGGGATACCACTAATGAGCAGTTCTTC. It is translated as CASRRTGDTTNEQFF.